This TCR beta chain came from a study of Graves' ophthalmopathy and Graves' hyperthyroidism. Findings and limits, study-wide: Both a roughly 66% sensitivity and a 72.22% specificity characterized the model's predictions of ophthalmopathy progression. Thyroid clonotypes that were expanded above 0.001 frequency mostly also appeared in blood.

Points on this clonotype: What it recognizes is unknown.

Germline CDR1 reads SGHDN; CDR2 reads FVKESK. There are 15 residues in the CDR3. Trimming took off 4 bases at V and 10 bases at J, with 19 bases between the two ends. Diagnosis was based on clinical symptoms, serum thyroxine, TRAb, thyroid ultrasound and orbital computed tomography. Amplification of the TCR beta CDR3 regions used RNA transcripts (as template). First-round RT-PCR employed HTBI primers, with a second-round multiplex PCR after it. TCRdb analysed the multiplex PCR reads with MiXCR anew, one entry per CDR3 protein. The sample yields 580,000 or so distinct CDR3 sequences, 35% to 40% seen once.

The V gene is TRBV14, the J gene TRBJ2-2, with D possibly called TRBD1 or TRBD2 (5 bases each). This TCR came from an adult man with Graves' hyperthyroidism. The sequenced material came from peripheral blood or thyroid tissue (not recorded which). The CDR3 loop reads CASSPRRDPRAELFF. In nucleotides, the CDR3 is TGTGCCAGCAGCCCGCGCCGGGACCCCAGGGCGGAGCTGTTTTTT.